This TCR beta chain originates from a study of Ad26.COV2.S vaccination and SARS-CoV-2 variants. General study findings and limits: Those who received vaccine or placebo ended up with similar non-spike TCR breadth. Quantification of TCR breadth and depth may have yielded underestimates of total T cell responses.

Remarks on this clone: Its antigen is currently unknown.

Treatment defined: 19 received Ad26.COV2.S at low or high dose, single or two shots; several received placebo; per-sample allocation not given. Specimen acquisition occurred on day 63 following the initial vaccine or placebo injection. Germline V lookup: CDR1 MNHEY, CDR2 SVGEGT. The CDR3 sequence is 11 residues long. V lost 6 bases to trimming and J lost 6 bases, with 9 bases between them. Assay used: immunoSEQ multiplex PCR; TCRdb lists only in-frame clones, some missing. The data contain fewer than 400,000 clones, about 85% of them singletons. The rearrangement joins TRBV6-2 or TRBV6-3 to TRBJ2-7; no clear D. The TCR sequence derives from a person aged 18 to 59 who received the Ad26.COV2.S COVID-19 vaccine or a placebo. The source material was peripheral blood, sampled in a trial of Ad26.COV2.S vaccine versus placebo. The CDR3: CASSRGGEQYF. In DNA, the CDR3 is TGTGCCAGCAGCCGAGGCGGCGAGCAGTACTTC.